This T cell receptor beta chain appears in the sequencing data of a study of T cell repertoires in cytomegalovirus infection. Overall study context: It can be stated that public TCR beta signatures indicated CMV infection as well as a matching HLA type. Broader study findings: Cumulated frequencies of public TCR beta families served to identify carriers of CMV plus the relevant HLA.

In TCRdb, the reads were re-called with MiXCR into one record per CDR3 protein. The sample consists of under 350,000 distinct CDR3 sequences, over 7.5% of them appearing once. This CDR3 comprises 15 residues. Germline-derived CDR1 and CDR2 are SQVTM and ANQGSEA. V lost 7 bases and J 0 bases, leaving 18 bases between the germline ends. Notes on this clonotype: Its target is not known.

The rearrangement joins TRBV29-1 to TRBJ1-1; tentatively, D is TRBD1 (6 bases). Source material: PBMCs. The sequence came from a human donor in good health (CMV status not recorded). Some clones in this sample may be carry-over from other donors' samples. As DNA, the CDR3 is TGCAGCGCAAAGACCGGCGGACAGATGAACACTGAAGCTTTCTTT. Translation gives CSAKTGGQMNTEAFF.